This T cell receptor (beta chain) was sequenced during a study of T cells expressing NK-cell markers. At the level of the study: Each TCR beta repertoire originated in sorted T cells that were CD3+CD56+NKG2C+, CD3+CD56+NKG2C- or CD3+CD56-NKG2C+.

As concerns this clonotype: The antigen is undetermined.

cDNA encoding TCR beta was synthesized via 5'RACE template switching incorporating UMIs. Each CDR3 protein gets one entry in TCRdb, which reprocessed the 5' RACE reads and gives no DNA. Its listing shows about 370,000 distinct CDR3 sequences. Findings of the study overall: For a few donors, these clonotypes were likewise the leading ones in the CD3+CD56-NKG2C+ fraction. It remained uncertain whether the expanded NKG2C+ T cell clones were specific for HCMV antigens.

Germline CDR1 DFQATT, CDR2 SNEGSKA (reference sequence). This CDR3 is built from 14 residues. The chain joins TRBV20-1 to TRBJ2-1; TCRdb reports TRBD1, a call that lacks DNA to check it against. The receptor comes from a woman in her fifties or sixties in good health. Sequenced input: blood T cells: a sorted CD56 or NKG2C T cell subset, CD4+ or CD8+ T cells, or bulk PBMC T cells (not recorded which). The CDR3 spells CSAAGSEGYNEQFF.